A selection of T cell receptor beta chains follows, all from one sample in a study of blood T cells in healthy people across ages. TCRdb fed the 5' RACE reads into MiXCR, producing one record per CDR3 protein. The table records roughly 730,000 distinct CDR3 sequences, 56% of them present only once. Sequenced sample: blood. The origin of the receptors is a man aged 35-49 years in good health. CDR3s include the opening cysteine and the closing phenylalanine or tryptophan. Each record gives: V gene, J gene, CDR3 protein.

>TRBV29-1|TRBJ1-4
CSVSGQGNEKLFF
>TRBV12-3/TRBV12-4|TRBJ2-5
CATTPGPVGGEAQYF
>TRBV18|TRBJ2-5
CASSPRSQQETQYF
>TRBV20-1|TRBJ2-7
CSALASGPYEQYF
>TRBV12-3/TRBV12-4|TRBJ1-1
CASSTYQTTGYNKAFF
>TRBV20-1|TRBJ2-1
CSGTSGSEQFF
>TRBV2|TRBJ2-7
CATAEQGYEQYF
>TRBV6-1|TRBJ2-3
CASSEEDVKQYF
>TRBV6-2/TRBV6-3|.
CASSSGSKGLETQYF
>TRBV27|TRBJ2-7
CASSPSEQGSYEQYF
>TRBV7-9|TRBJ2-1
CASSLAGGLINEQFF
>TRBV28|TRBJ2-5
CASSLTPGLASIWYF
>TRBV29-1|TRBJ2-1
CSVLPVIGRYNEQFF
>TRBV7-2|TRBJ2-7
CASSRGTTPYEQYF
>TRBV12-3/TRBV12-4|TRBJ2-3
CASSFGTSNTQYF
>TRBV27|TRBJ1-5
CASSLGWGNHQPQHF
>TRBV9|TRBJ2-2
CASNVPGLASGELFF
>TRBV20-1|TRBJ1-2
CSAKDSPTYGYTF
>TRBV14|TRBJ1-2
CASSQEPAAFTYGYTF
>TRBV12-3/TRBV12-4|TRBJ1-1
CASSLVKGEWSEAFF
>TRBV7-2|TRBJ1-1
CASSLARKDPEAFF
>TRBV12-3/TRBV12-4|TRBJ2-7
CASKLAGGPYEQYF
>TRBV6-6|TRBJ2-7
CASSYAIGVSYEQYF